The 25 T cell receptor beta chains given below trace back to one sample, sequenced in a study of cytomegalovirus exposure and HLA in healthy donors (dated by TCRdb to about 2017). To prepare the library, the immunoSEQ multiplex PCR assay was applied. The multiplex PCR relied on a mix of 60 forward primers for TCR Vbeta segments and 13 reverse primers for TCR Jbeta segments. Here the immuneACCESS table is served through TCRdb, limited to in-frame sequences with V and J called. Missing clones are a known gap in these copies; in checked studies unresolved V genes cover under half, and the rest lacks a known reason. The sample table lists 140,000 to 150,000 clones, 70% to 85% of them with a count of one. The ten most abundant clones make up roughly 9.9% of the sample. The sample taken for sequencing was PBMCs. These receptors all stem from a woman in her fifties or sixties in good health and CMV-seropositive.

This chain links TRBV15 with TRBJ1-5; 11 nucleotides match TRBD1. The CDR3 has 18 residues. Germline loops: CDR1 LNHNV, CDR2 YYDKDF (reference sequence). V was clipped by 3 bases and J by 2 bases; unmatched bases: 9. The CDR3, as DNA: TGTGCCACCAGCAGGGGGGACAGGGGGGGGTCGGGCAATCAGCCCCAGCATTTT. It encodes CATSRGDRGGSGNQPQHF.

The chain joins TRBV4-2 to TRBJ2-7; 7 positions match TRBD1. The CDR3 has 15 residues. Per the germline V gene, CDR1 is LGHNA and CDR2 is YNFKEQ. V was clipped by 0 bases and J by 2 bases; unmatched bases: 4. The CDR3 DNA follows: TGTGCCAGCAGCCAAGATCTAGGGGGCGCCTACGAGCAGTACTTC. Encoded protein: CASSQDLGGAYEQYF.

The rearrangement uses TRBV11-2 and TRBJ2-7; weak D call: TRBD2 (5 bases). The germline gives CDR1 SGHAT, CDR2 FQNNGV. The CDR3 loop spans 15 amino acids. Trimming cost V 1 base and J 0 bases, with 10 bases left between them. CDR3 nucleotides: TGTGCCAGCAGCTTAGCCAGCGGTAGCTCCTACGAGCAGTACTTC. It encodes CASSLASGSSYEQYF.

This chain links TRBV7-2 with TRBJ2-7; 7 bases align to TRBD2. V was pared by 0 bases and J by 2 bases, with 10 bases of the junction left unmatched. Germline lookup yields CDR1 SGHTA and CDR2 FQGNSA. The CDR3 has 17 residues. As DNA, the CDR3 is TGTGCCAGCAGCTTAGCGACTAGCCCCCTCCTCCCCTACGAGCAGTACTTC. It specifies CASSLATSPLLPYEQYF. The full variable domain, rest sourced from reference TRBV7-2 and TRBJ2-7, is GAGVSQSPSNKVTEKGKDVELRCDPISGHTALYWYRQSLGQGLEFLIYFQGNSAPDKSGLPSDRFSAERTGGSVSTLTIQRTQQEDSAVYLCASSLATSPLLPYEQYFGPGTRLTVT.

The CDR3 coding sequence is TGCGCCAGCACCTCAGGGGGGCCCTACGAGCAGTACTTC. This translates into CASTSGGPYEQYF. This chain uses TRBV10-1 with TRBJ2-5; a weak D match, TRBD1 (7 bases). The J call may be mistaken, given a closer DNA end match to TRBJ2-7. Germline loops: CDR1 WNHNN, CDR2 SYGVQD (reference sequence). The CDR3 length is 13 residues.

The J gene is TRBJ1-1, the V gene TRBV5-1; possible D gene TRBD1, 5 bases. Germline V gene lookup returns CDR1 SGHRS and CDR2 YFSETQ. The CDR3 spans 15 residues. V shed 0 bases and J shed 4 bases, with 13 bases lying between them. The CDR3 DNA follows: TGCGCCAGCAGCTTGGTCTCAGGGTTCCGCACTGAAGCTTTCTTT. As protein: CASSLVSGFRTEAFF.

This clone was detected only a few times. This sequence joins TRBV28 and TRBJ2-7, with D possibly TRBD1 on 8 matching bases. Germline V gives CDR1 MDHEN, CDR2 SYDVKM. The CDR3 runs to 15 residues. Trimming stripped 5 bases from V and 2 bases from J, with 16 bases between. The CDR3 region is CASSPTGGGTYEQYF. In nucleotides, the CDR3 is TGTGCCAGCAGTCCCACAGGGGGGGGGACCTACGAGCAGTACTTC. Drawing the rest from reference TRBV28 and TRBJ2-7, the complete variable domain is DVKVTQSSRYLVKRTGEKVFLECVQDMDHENMFWYRQDPGLGLRLIYFSYDVKMKEKGDIPEGYSVSREKKERFSLILESASTNQTSMYLCASSPTGGGTYEQYFGPGTRLTVT.

The V call is TRBV6-6, the J call TRBJ2-3; weak D call: TRBD2 (6 bases). Trimming took off 7 bases at V and 0 bases at J, with 11 bases between the two ends. The germline gives CDR1 MNHNY, CDR2 SVGAGI (reference sequence). The CDR3 is 14 residues long. DNA of the CDR3: TGTGCCAGCAATCCGGGAGTGAGCACAGATACGCAGTATTTT. This codes for CASNPGVSTDTQYF.

The chain carries TRBV6-1 and TRBJ1-5, with TRBD1 matching 7 bases. Germline CDR1 reads MNHNS; CDR2 reads SASEGT. The V segment lost 4 bases and the J segment 4 bases; nucleotides outside the gene matches: 4. The CDR3 spans 14 residues. The CDR3 nucleotides read TGTGCCAGCAGTGGGGCAGGGGGGAATCAGCCCCAGCATTTT. Protein sequence: CASSGAGGNQPQHF.

This clone was seen a single time. The rearrangement joins TRBV19 to TRBJ2-2; no reliable D call. The germline gives CDR1 LNHDA, CDR2 SQIVND (reference sequence). Trimming cost V 4 bases and J 4 bases, with 13 bases left between them. The CDR3 runs 15 residues. CDR3 nucleotides: TGTGCCAGTAGTACCACTACTCGAAGCACCGGGGAGCTGTTTTTT. It is translated as CASSTTTRSTGELFF.

The chain couples TRBV28 to TRBJ1-2; TRBD1 matches at 9 bases. V dropped 0 bases and J dropped 7; count of bases not matched to a gene: 3. CDR3 length: 14 residues. Germline CDR1 is MDHEN and CDR2 is SYDVKM. The CDR3 sequence is CASSLWGQGRGYTF. The DNA for the CDR3 is TGTGCCAGCAGTTTATGGGGACAGGGTCGTGGCTACACCTTC.

CDR3 loop: CASSPSLLAAGGGNEQFF. The CDR3 DNA reads TGTGCCAGCAGCCCGAGCCTGCTAGCAGCTGGCGGGGGAAATGAGCAGTTCTTC. The chain is built from TRBV7-2 and TRBJ2-1, with 7 positions matching TRBD2. Germline V gene sequence: CDR1 SGHTA, CDR2 FQGNSA. V trimming: 5 bases; J trimming: 7 bases; junction bases outside the gene matches: 20. This CDR3 spans 18 amino acids.

This rearrangement joins TRBV7-6 to TRBJ2-6; D unclear. This CDR3 contains 15 residues. Germline CDR1 SGHVS, CDR2 FNYEAQ. V lost 5 bases and J 2 bases, leaving 10 bases between the germline ends. In DNA form, the CDR3 reads TGTGCCAGCAGCACTCCCACTCCTGGGGCCAACGTCCTGACTTTC. Its translation: CASSTPTPGANVLTF.

This clone was counted only a few times. The chain combines TRBV5-5 with TRBJ1-2, with a weak D call TRBD1 (6 bases). CDR3 length: 15 residues. The V end lost 1 base, the J end lost 3 bases, and 13 bases lay between the germline ends. The germline CDR1 and CDR2 sequences are SGHKS and YYEKEE (reference sequence). CDR3 sequence: CASSLSGGAHYGYTF. CDR3 DNA sequence: TGTGCCAGCAGCTTGTCGGGGGGCGCGCACTATGGCTACACCTTC.

This chain connects TRBV28 to TRBJ2-1; TRBD2 matches at 8 bases. Unmatched junction bases numbered 10, after V lost 6 bases and J lost 6 bases. Germline-derived CDR1 and CDR2 are MDHEN and SYDVKM. The CDR3 is 15 residues long. The CDR3 DNA is TGTGCCAGCAGCATGATTGGACTAGCTAGCAATGAGCAGTTCTTC. Its translation is CASSMIGLASNEQFF.

This clone was seen a single time. The chain links TRBV9 to TRBJ2-7, with 9 nucleotides matching TRBD1. Germline CDR1 SGDLS, CDR2 YYNGEE. CDR3 length: 16 residues. V was pared by 1 base and J by 4 bases, with 9 bases of the junction left unmatched. The CDR3 DNA sequence: TGTGCCAGCAGCGTATCCAGGACAGGGGAGGTGTACGAGCAGTACTTC. Translation: CASSVSRTGEVYEQYF.

V gene TRBV11-1 combines with J gene TRBJ2-1; no clear D. V was pared by 5 bases and J by 6 bases, with 11 bases between. Germline CDR1 and CDR2: SGHAT and FQDESV (reference sequence). The CDR3 is 13 amino acids. CDR3 residues: CASSANLANEQFF. CDR3 DNA: TGTGCCAGCAGCGCAAACCTGGCCAATGAGCAGTTCTTC.

The chain combines TRBV7-3 with TRBJ1-2; 7 bases line up with TRBD1. This CDR3 region has 12 residues. V lost 5 bases to trimming and J lost 10 bases; unmatched junction nucleotides: 7. The germline V gene encodes CDR1 SGHTA and CDR2 FQGTGA. The CDR3 here is CASSPSTGSYTF. In DNA form, the CDR3 reads TGTGCCAGCAGCCCGTCGACAGGGTCCTACACCTTC.

A remark on this clone: Other DNA sequences in the same sample also yield this CDR3. J is TRBJ2-3 and V is TRBV20-1; D ambiguous. The CDR3 consists of 11 residues. Per the germline V gene, CDR1 is DFQATT and CDR2 is SNEGSKA (reference sequence). The ends were cut back, 4 bases at V and 2 bases at J, with 4 bases in the middle. The CDR3 loop is CSATITDTQYF. The CDR3 DNA is TGCAGTGCTACAATCACAGATACGCAGTATTTT.

Notes on this clone: This sample includes further DNA sequences coding for the same CDR3. The J gene is TRBJ2-2, the V gene TRBV5-1; 9 bases agree with TRBD1. V dropped 4 bases and J dropped 5; count of bases not matched to a gene: 6. The CDR3 is made up of 15 amino acids. The germline CDR1 and CDR2 sequences are SGHRS and YFSETQ. In nucleotides, the CDR3 is TGCGCCAGCAGCCTGGGACAGGGTGGAACCGGGGAGCTGTTTTTT. Translating gives CASSLGQGGTGELFF.

This chain joins TRBV27 and TRBJ1-2; 7 nucleotides line up with TRBD1. Trimming at V came to 6 bases and at J to 4 bases, leaving 2 bases not matched to a gene. CDR3 length: 12 residues. Germline CDR1 reads MNHEY; CDR2 reads SMNVEV (reference sequence). The CDR3 sequence: CASRTGTYGYTF. The CDR3 bases are TGTGCCAGCAGGACAGGGACCTATGGCTACACCTTC.

This clone appeared a single time. The chain carries TRBV9 and TRBJ2-2; TRBD1 matches 9 bases. The germline gives CDR1 SGDLS, CDR2 YYNGEE. This CDR3 comprises 17 residues. Trimming removed 5 bases from V and 7 bases from J; junction bases left unmatched: 15. As DNA, the CDR3 is TGTGCCAGCAGGGGGGGACAGGGTCGAGAGTTTCACGGGGAGCTGTTTTTT. This gives the protein CASRGGQGREFHGELFF.

J is TRBJ2-5 and V is TRBV6-5; D perhaps matches TRBD2 (5 bases). Near its end, the DNA agrees better with TRBJ2-7, so the J call may be wrong. Germline lookup yields CDR1 MNHEY and CDR2 SVGAGI. This CDR3 spans 13 amino acids. The CDR3 spells CASSYGERYEQYF. The CDR3 nucleotides are TGTGCCAGCAGTTACGGGGAGAGGTACGAGCAGTACTTC.

This rearrangement joins TRBV29-1 to TRBJ2-3; 11 bases agree with TRBD1. The length of the CDR3 is 15 residues. Looked up from germline, CDR1 is SQVTM and CDR2 is ANQGSEA. Trimming at V came to 4 bases and at J to 4 bases, leaving 7 bases not matched to a gene. CDR3 loop: CSVVGDRGVADTQYF. The DNA for the CDR3 is TGCAGCGTTGTGGGGGACAGGGGGGTGGCAGATACGCAGTATTTT.

V and J are TRBV7-9 and TRBJ2-7; 7 positions agree with TRBD2. Unmatched junction bases numbered 9, after V lost 5 bases and J lost 5 bases. Germline-derived CDR1 and CDR2 are SEHNR and FQNEAQ (reference sequence). The CDR3 is 14 residues long. The CDR3 spells CASSAWTSLHEQYF. The CDR3 region has the DNA TGTGCCAGCAGCGCCTGGACTAGTCTACACGAGCAGTACTTC. The whole variable domain, filled in from reference TRBV7-9 and TRBJ2-7, reads DTGVSQNPRHKITKRGQNVTFRCDPISEHNRLYWYRQTLGQGPEFLTYFQNEAQLEKSRLLSDRFSAERPKGSFSTLEIQRTEQGDSAMYLCASSAWTSLHEQYFGPGTRLTVT.